This passage covers 22 T cell receptor beta chains from one sample sequenced in a study of blood T cell repertoires in COVID-19. Profiled with immunoSEQ multiplex PCR; TCRdb holds only in-frame clones, not every one. The repertoire consists of more than 70,000 clones, with 80% to 90% occurring once and the leading ten covering more than 7%. The sequenced material came from peripheral blood. All receptors derive from a man between 60 and 70 years old with acute or convalescent COVID-19.

The rearrangement links TRBV7-9 to TRBJ2-7, with 14 nucleotides matching TRBD2. Germline CDR1 is SEHNR and CDR2 is FQNEAQ (reference sequence). With V trimmed by 2 bases and J by 5 bases, 8 bases remained unmatched. This CDR3 comprises 17 residues. For the CDR3, the DNA is TGTGCCAGCAGCTTAAGTGCCCTGGGACTAGCGGGAGACGAGCAGTACTTC. Amino acids: CASSLSALGLAGDEQYF.

This rearrangement joins TRBV6-2 or TRBV6-3 to TRBJ1-4; 7 nucleotides line up with TRBD1. CDR1 is MNHEY, CDR2 SVGEGT, per germline. V was pared by 6 bases and J by 8 bases, with 6 bases of the junction left unmatched. The CDR3 length is 13 residues. CDR3 DNA sequence: TGTGCCAGCAGACCTGGGACAGCCGAAAAACTGTTTTTT. Translated, it gives CASRPGTAEKLFF.

The V gene is TRBV3-1 (or the pseudogene TRBV3-2), the J gene TRBJ2-2; 10 bases are a match to TRBD2. The CDR3 extends over 14 amino acids. The V segment lost 4 bases and the J segment 6 bases; nucleotides outside the gene matches: 2. Germline CDR1 is LGHDT and CDR2 is YNNKEL (reference sequence). CDR3 residues: CASSLAGGPGELFF. The CDR3 DNA reads TGTGCCAGCAGCCTAGCGGGAGGTCCCGGGGAGCTGTTTTTT.

This sequence joins TRBV9 and TRBJ1-1; TRBD1 matches at 8 bases. The CDR3 runs to 15 residues. J was trimmed by 0 bases and V by 3 bases; bases with no gene match: 4. CDR1 and CDR2 from the germline V gene are SGDLS and YYNGEE. CDR3 nucleotides: TGTGCCAGCAGCGCTGCAGGGGGCTTGAACACTGAAGCTTTCTTT. Encoded protein: CASSAAGGLNTEAFF.

The rearrangement uses TRBV7-8 and TRBJ2-5; TRBD1 aligns across 12 bases. This CDR3 has 18 residues. V lost 5 bases, J lost 4 bases, and 14 bases stayed unmatched. The V gene's germline CDR1 is SGHVS and CDR2 FQNEAQ. CDR3 sequence: CASSPLGGDRGPRETQYF. In nucleotides, the CDR3 is TGTGCCAGCAGCCCCCTGGGGGGGGACAGGGGGCCGCGAGAGACCCAGTACTTC.

This chain links TRBV4-3 with TRBJ1-2; 7 bases align to TRBD1. The junction had 12 bases not matched to a gene; V was cut back by 4 bases and J by 7 bases. The CDR3 spans 15 residues. Per germline, CDR1 LGHNA and CDR2 YSLEER. The CDR3 reads CASSPNRGRGFGYTF. As DNA, the CDR3 is TGCGCCAGCAGCCCCAACCGAGGCAGGGGGTTTGGCTACACCTTC.

The V and J genes are TRBV7-2 and TRBJ2-7, with TRBD2 identical over 11 bases. Germline V gene data show CDR1 as SGHTA and CDR2 as FQGNSA. The V and J ends lost 0 bases and 5 bases, in that order; junction bases with no gene match: 9. This CDR3 has 17 residues. The CDR3 is CASSLASGGVSGNEQYF. The CDR3 coding sequence is TGTGCCAGCAGCTTAGCTAGCGGGGGGGTCTCCGGGAACGAGCAGTACTTC.

The chain couples TRBV30 to TRBJ2-7; 8 positions agree with TRBD1. Germline CDR1 reads GTSNPN; CDR2 reads SVGIG (reference sequence). The CDR3 loop spans 13 amino acids. V lost 1 base, J lost 5 bases, and 4 bases stayed unmatched. CDR3 amino acids: CAWSGTGGNEQYF. The CDR3 coding sequence is TGTGCCTGGAGTGGAACAGGGGGGAACGAGCAGTACTTC.

V usage is TRBV6-6 and J usage is TRBJ2-3; D is uncertain. Per germline, CDR1 MNHNY and CDR2 SVGAGI (reference sequence). This CDR3 has 12 amino acids. The V end lost 5 bases, the J end lost 3 bases, and 6 bases lay between the germline ends. The CDR3 region is CASSPQTDTQYF. CDR3 coding DNA: TGTGCCAGCAGTCCACAGACAGATACGCAGTATTTT.

This chain links TRBV29-1 with TRBJ2-1, with 7 bases matching TRBD1. The germline gives CDR1 SQVTM, CDR2 ANQGSEA. V was pared by 7 bases and J by 9 bases, with 3 bases of the junction left unmatched. This CDR3 is built from 10 residues. The CDR3 DNA is TGCAGCGGGACAGGACCTGAGCAGTTCTTC. Protein: CSGTGPEQFF.

The V gene is TRBV5-4, the J gene TRBJ2-1; 9 bases align to TRBD2. The CDR3 sequence is 15 residues long. Looked up from germline, CDR1 is SGHNT and CDR2 is YYREEE (reference sequence). The V segment lost 4 bases and the J segment 5 bases; nucleotides outside the gene matches: 7. The CDR3 reads CASSRKREADNEQFF. In nucleotides, the CDR3 is TGTGCCAGCAGCCGGAAGCGGGAGGCTGACAATGAGCAGTTCTTC. The whole variable domain, filled in from reference TRBV5-4 and TRBJ2-1, reads ETGVTQSPTHLIKTRGQQVTLRCSSQSGHNTVSWYQQALGQGPQFIFQYYREEENGRGNFPPRFSGLQFPNYSSELNVNALELDDSALYLCASSRKREADNEQFFGPGTRLTVL.

The CDR3 is CASSPNRGTGYGYTF. DNA of the CDR3: TGTGCCAGCTCACCAAACAGGGGAACTGGCTATGGCTACACCTTC. The V and J genes are TRBV18 and TRBJ1-2, with 7 bases identical to TRBD1. Germline V gene sequence: CDR1 KGHSH, CDR2 LQKENI. CDR3 length: 15 residues. J gave up 4 bases and V 2 bases, and 7 bases lay outside the gene matches.

The chain has TRBV7-2 and TRBJ1-3, with D perhaps TRBD1 (6 bases). Germline V CDR1 and CDR2: SGHTA, FQGNSA. The V gene lost 1 base and the J gene lost 3 bases, with 10 bases spanning the gap. The CDR3 runs to 15 residues. The CDR3 DNA reads TGTGCCAGCAGCTTAGGGCAGGGGTATGGAAACACCATATATTTT. Translating gives CASSLGQGYGNTIYF.

This chain connects TRBV11-2 to TRBJ2-1, with 12 bases that match TRBD2. Unmatched junction bases numbered 7, after V lost 1 base and J lost 9 bases. In germline, CDR1 is SGHAT, CDR2 FQNNGV. The CDR3 extends over 16 amino acids. The CDR3 sequence is CASSLASGRAGFEQFF. DNA of the CDR3: TGTGCCAGCAGCTTAGCTAGCGGGAGGGCCGGGTTTGAGCAGTTCTTC.

V usage is TRBV19 and J usage is TRBJ2-1, with no clear D. The germline V and J ends were trimmed by 0 bases and 1 base, with 7 bases remaining between them. In germline, CDR1 is LNHDA, CDR2 SQIVND (reference sequence). CDR3 length: 15 amino acids. CDR3 sequence: CASSIEAQSYNEQFF. The CDR3 nucleotides are TGTGCCAGTAGTATAGAGGCTCAATCCTACAATGAGCAGTTCTTC. The variable domain in full, completed from reference TRBV19 and TRBJ2-1, reads DGGITQSPKYLFRKEGQNVTLSCEQNLNHDAMYWYRQDPGQGLRLIYYSQIVNDFQKGDIAEGYSVSREKKESFPLTVTSAQKNPTAFYLCASSIEAQSYNEQFFGPGTRLTVL.

The chain employs TRBV25-1 and TRBJ1-2; D is possibly TRBD1 (5 bases). The V gene lost 6 bases and the J gene lost 6 bases, with 11 bases spanning the gap. The CDR3 has 12 amino acids. In germline, CDR1 is MGHDK, CDR2 SYGVNS. Here the CDR3 DNA reads TGTGCCAGCAGGAGAGGAGGGGATGGCTACACCTTC. The encoded protein is CASRRGGDGYTF.

V and J are TRBV28 and TRBJ1-4; the match to TRBD1 covers 9 bases. Germline V gene lookup returns CDR1 MDHEN and CDR2 SYDVKM. V shed 2 bases and J 6 bases; nucleotides not matched to a gene: 4. The CDR3 has 15 amino acids. Here the CDR3 reads CASSLDRGAYEKLFF. CDR3 bases: TGTGCCAGCAGTTTAGACAGGGGGGCTTATGAAAAACTGTTTTTT.

This clone was seen once. The CDR3 reads CASSLWAGASGGSGELFF. CDR3 nucleotides: TGTGCCAGCAGTTTATGGGCCGGGGCTAGCGGGGGGTCCGGGGAGCTGTTTTTT. The V call is TRBV27, the J call TRBJ2-2; 11 bases are a match to TRBD2. The germline CDR1 and CDR2 sequences are MNHEY and SMNVEV (reference sequence). Trimming took 1 base from V and 6 from J; bases not matched to a gene: 10. This CDR3 is built from 18 residues.

The chain carries TRBV5-1 and TRBJ2-1, with 10 bases that match TRBD2. This CDR3 spans 15 amino acids. The trim removed 0 bases at V and 7 bases at J, leaving 4 bases unmatched. Germline CDR1 SGHRS, CDR2 YFSETQ. The CDR3 nucleotides are TGCGCCAGCAGCTTGGTTACTAGCGGGACTAATGAGCAGTTCTTC. Residues: CASSLVTSGTNEQFF.

CDR3 sequence: CASSGDAGGRTGELFF. The CDR3, as DNA: TGCGCCAGCAGTGGGGATGCGGGGGGTCGGACCGGGGAGCTGTTTTTT. The chain employs TRBV10-2 and TRBJ2-2; 8 nucleotides line up with TRBD2. CDR3 size: 16 residues. V lost 4 bases and J lost 5; bases outside the gene matches: 9. Germline values: CDR1 WSHSY, CDR2 SAAADI.

The chain employs TRBV27 and TRBJ2-2; D is perhaps TRBD1 (5 bases). The CDR3 runs to 16 residues. V shed 6 bases and J shed 8 bases, with 22 bases lying between them. Germline loops: CDR1 MNHEY, CDR2 SMNVEV (reference sequence). The DNA for the CDR3 is TGTGCCAGCAGCACCCTGATCGGCAGGGTGGGAGGGGAGCTGTTTTTT. Protein product: CASSTLIGRVGGELFF.

The genes are TRBV7-2 and TRBJ1-4; D not resolved. The CDR3 is 14 residues long. Germline lookup yields CDR1 SGHTA and CDR2 FQGNSA. V dropped 1 base and J dropped 4 bases, with 7 bases sitting between them. CDR3 residues: CASSLGSGNEKLFF. For the CDR3, the DNA is TGTGCCAGCAGCTTAGGTTCGGGTAATGAAAAACTGTTTTTT.